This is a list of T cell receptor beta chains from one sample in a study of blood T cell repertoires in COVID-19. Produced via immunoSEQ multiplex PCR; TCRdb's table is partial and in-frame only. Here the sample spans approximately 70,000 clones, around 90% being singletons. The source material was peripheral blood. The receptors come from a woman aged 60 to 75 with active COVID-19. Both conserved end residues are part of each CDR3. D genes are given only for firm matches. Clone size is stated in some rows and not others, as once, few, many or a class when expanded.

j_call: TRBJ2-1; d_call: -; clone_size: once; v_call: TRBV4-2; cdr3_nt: TGTGCCAGCAGCCAGGTCCAGGCCAATGAGCAGTTCTTC; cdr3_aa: CASSQVQANEQFF
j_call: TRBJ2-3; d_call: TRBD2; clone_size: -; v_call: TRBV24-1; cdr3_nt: TGTGCCACCAGTGACCCTCAGCGGGGGAGCACAGATACGCAGTATTTT; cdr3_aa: CATSDPQRGSTDTQYF
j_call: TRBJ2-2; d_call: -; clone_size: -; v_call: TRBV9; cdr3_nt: TGTGCCAGCAGCGGGGTGGGAGCCGGCACCGGGGAGCTGTTTTTT; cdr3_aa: CASSGVGAGTGELFF
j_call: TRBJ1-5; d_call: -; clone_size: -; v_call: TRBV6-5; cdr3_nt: TGTGCCAGCAGTACATACGGGGAGCCCCAGCATTTT; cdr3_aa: CASSTYGEPQHF
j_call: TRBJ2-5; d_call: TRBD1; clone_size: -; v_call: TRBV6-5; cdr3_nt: TGTGCCAGCAGGGACAGGGGGCGCGCAGAGACCCAGTACTTC; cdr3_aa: CASRDRGRAETQYF
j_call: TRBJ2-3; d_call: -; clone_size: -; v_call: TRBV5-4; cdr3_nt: TGTGCCAGCAGCTTGGTCCCCGGGGGTAGCGCCTCCATCACAGATACGCAGTATTTT; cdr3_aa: CASSLVPGGSASITDTQYF
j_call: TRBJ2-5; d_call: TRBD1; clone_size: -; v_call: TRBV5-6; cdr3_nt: TGTGCCAGCAGCTTGACACAGGGGGCGCGCAGTATCCAAGAGACCCAGTACTTC; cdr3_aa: CASSLTQGARSIQETQYF
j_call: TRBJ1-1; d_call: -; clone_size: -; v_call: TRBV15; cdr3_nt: TGTGCCACCAGCAGAGGGGACACTCCGAACACTGAAGCTTTCTTT; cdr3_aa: CATSRGDTPNTEAFF
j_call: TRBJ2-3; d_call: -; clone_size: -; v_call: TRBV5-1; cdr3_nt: TGCGCCAGCAGCTTTGGAGGGGAGACAGATACGCAGTATTTT; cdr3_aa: CASSFGGETDTQYF
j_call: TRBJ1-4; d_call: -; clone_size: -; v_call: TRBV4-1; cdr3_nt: TGCGCCAGCAGCCAAGATCACAGGGTTTTTGAAAAACTGTTTTTT; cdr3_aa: CASSQDHRVFEKLFF
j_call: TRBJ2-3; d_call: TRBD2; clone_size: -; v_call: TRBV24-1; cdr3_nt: TGTGCCACCAGTGAGGGACTAGCGGGAGGGGGCACAGATACGCAGTATTTT; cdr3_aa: CATSEGLAGGGTDTQYF
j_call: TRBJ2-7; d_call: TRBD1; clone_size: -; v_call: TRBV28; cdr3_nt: TGTGCCAGCAGGGCCCGGGGACAGGGGGACTACGAGCAGTACTTC; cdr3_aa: CASRARGQGDYEQYF
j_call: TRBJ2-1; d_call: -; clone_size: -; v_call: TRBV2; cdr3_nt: TGTGCCAGCAGTGAACTAGTTAGCTTCGATGAGCAGTTCTTC; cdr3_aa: CASSELVSFDEQFF
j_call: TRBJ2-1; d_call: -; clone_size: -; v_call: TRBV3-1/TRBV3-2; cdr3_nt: TGTGCCAGCAGCCAAGTGGGGGCCGCCCCTTACAATGAGCAGTTCTTC; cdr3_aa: CASSQVGAAPYNEQFF
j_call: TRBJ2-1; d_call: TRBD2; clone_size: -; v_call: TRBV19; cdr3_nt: TGTGCCACTGGACCCCTCGCGGGAGGACGACATGAGCAGTTCTTC; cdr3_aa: CATGPLAGGRHEQFF
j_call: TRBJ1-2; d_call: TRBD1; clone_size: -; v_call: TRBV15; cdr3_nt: TGTGCCACCAGCCCCGGGACAGGGGAGCTTGGGGGCTACACCTTC; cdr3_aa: CATSPGTGELGGYTF
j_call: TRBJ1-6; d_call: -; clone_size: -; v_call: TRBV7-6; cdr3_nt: TGTGCCAGCAGCTCCACCGGGACGGGGGGGTCACCCCTCCACTTT; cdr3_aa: CASSSTGTGGSPLHF
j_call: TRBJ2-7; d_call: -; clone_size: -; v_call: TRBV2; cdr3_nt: TGTGCCAGCAGTGAGCAGTTTTCCGGGTACGAGCAGTACTTC; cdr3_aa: CASSEQFSGYEQYF
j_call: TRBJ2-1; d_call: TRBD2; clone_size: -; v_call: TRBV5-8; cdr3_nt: TGTGCCAGCAGCCTAAGCGGGGGGGCGGAGTTCTTC; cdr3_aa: CASSLSGGAEFF
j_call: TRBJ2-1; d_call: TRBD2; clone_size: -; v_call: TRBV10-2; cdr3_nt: TGCGCCAGCACCCTAGCGGGAGGGCCCAATGAGCAGTTCTTC; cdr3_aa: CASTLAGGPNEQFF
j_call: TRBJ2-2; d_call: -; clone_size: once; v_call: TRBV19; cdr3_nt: TGTGCCAGTACTACACTCGACAGGAACACCGGGGAGCTGTTTTTT; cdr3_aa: CASTTLDRNTGELFF
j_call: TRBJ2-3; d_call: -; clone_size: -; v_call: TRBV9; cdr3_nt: TGTGCCAGCAGCAGAGAGCCCCGGGTCACAGATACGCAGTATTTT; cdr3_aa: CASSREPRVTDTQYF
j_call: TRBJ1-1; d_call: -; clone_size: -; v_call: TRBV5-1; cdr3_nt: TGCGCCAGCAGCTTGGTATCCAGGTCCGAAACTGAAGCTTTCTTT; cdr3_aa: CASSLVSRSETEAFF
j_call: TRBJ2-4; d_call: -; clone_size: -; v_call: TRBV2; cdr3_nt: TGTGCCAGCAGTGAAAGGGGCAACATCGGAGCCAAAAACATTCAGTACTTC; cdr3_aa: CASSERGNIGAKNIQYF
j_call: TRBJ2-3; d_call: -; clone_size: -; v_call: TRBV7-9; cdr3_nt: TGTGCCAGCAGTCAACTCACAGATACGCAGTATTTT; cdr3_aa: CASSQLTDTQYF
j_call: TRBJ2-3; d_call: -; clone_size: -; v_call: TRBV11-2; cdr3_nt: TGTGCCAGCAGCCTAGGGGCGGGATTCACAGATACGCAGTATTTT; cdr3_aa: CASSLGAGFTDTQYF
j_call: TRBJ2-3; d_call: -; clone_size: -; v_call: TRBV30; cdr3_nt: TGTGCCTGGAGTATTACGGGGGATACGCAGTATTTT; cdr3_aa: CAWSITGDTQYF